These 13 T cell receptor beta chains came from one sample sequenced in a study of cytomegalovirus exposure and HLA in healthy donors. Amplification used 60 Vbeta primers and 13 Jbeta primers. Using immunoSEQ multiplex PCR, the repertoire was profiled, and TCRdb retains in-frame clones only, with some absent. The top ten hold less than 2% of the sample, which has some 150,000 clones, around 9.7% seen once. The sample comprised PBMCs. Every receptor here comes from a man in his fifties in good health and CMV-seronegative.

V usage is TRBV5-8 and J usage is TRBJ2-5, with 10 bases matching TRBD1. The length of the CDR3 is 18 residues. Germline trimming cut 0 bases from V and 5 bases from J; bases unmatched to any gene: 13. From germline, CDR1 is SGHTS and CDR2 YDEGEE. The CDR3 nucleotides are TGTGCCAGCAGCTTGGCCTTTACGACAGGGGGCGAGGGGGAGACCCAGTACTTC. Its protein product is CASSLAFTTGGEGETQYF.

A note on this clone: Sequence at one end of the junction differs from germline and may be a read error. The chain uses TRBV5-1 and TRBJ2-2, with 8 bases identical to TRBD1. The CDR3 extends over 15 amino acids. CDR1 is SGHRS, CDR2 YFSETQ, per germline. In nucleotides, the CDR3 is TGCGCCGGCAGCACACAGGGGGGAATGTCCGGGGAGCTGTTTTTT. Protein product: CAGSTQGGMSGELFF.

V gene TRBV5-1 combines with J gene TRBJ1-2; 7 bases line up with TRBD1. This CDR3 is 13 amino acids long. Germline V CDR1 and CDR2: SGHRS, YFSETQ. The ends lost 0 bases at V and 8 bases at J; junction bases unmatched: 4. The CDR3 sequence: CASSLGQGDGYTF. CDR3 in DNA: TGCGCCAGCAGCTTGGGCCAGGGGGACGGCTACACCTTC. The variable domain in full, with the rest retrieved from reference TRBV5-1 and TRBJ1-2, is KAGVTQTPRYLIKTRGQQVTLSCSPISGHRSVSWYQQTPGQGLQFLFEYFSETQRNKGNFPGRFSGRQFSNSRSEMNVSTLELGDSALYLCASSLGQGDGYTFGSGTRLTVV.

A few counts support this clone. The CDR3 protein is CASSHGQGATFGDTQYF. The CDR3 nucleotides are TGTGCCAGCAGTCACGGACAGGGGGCGACGTTTGGAGATACGCAGTATTTT. The V and J genes are TRBV2 and TRBJ2-3; 11 bases fit TRBD1. The CDR3 contains 17 residues. Losses at the gene ends were 5 bases for V and 5 bases for J; bases not matched to a gene: 12. Germline CDR1 is SNHLY and CDR2 is FYNNEI.

This clone was observed a handful of times. The chain uses TRBV29-1 and TRBJ2-7; D is unclear. CDR1 and CDR2 (germline): SQVTM, ANQGSEA. There are 11 residues in the CDR3. Trimming stripped 5 bases from V and 5 bases from J, with 10 bases between. The CDR3: CSVREPHEQYF. The CDR3 region has the DNA TGCAGCGTTCGTGAGCCCCACGAGCAGTACTTC.

This clone was recorded a few times. The gene calls are TRBV11-2 and TRBJ2-6; the D is unclear. Trimming shortened V by 4 bases and J by 0 bases, and 10 bases separated the two germline ends. The CDR3 spans 16 residues. CDR1 and CDR2 (germline): SGHAT, FQNNGV. The CDR3 here is CASSSPGASGANVLTF. The CDR3 DNA follows: TGTGCCAGCAGCTCGCCAGGTGCCTCTGGGGCCAACGTCCTGACTTTC.

This clone was seen only a few times. The chain couples TRBV27 to TRBJ1-2; D unclear. V shed 3 bases and J shed 5 bases, with 28 bases lying between them. Germline CDR1 MNHEY, CDR2 SMNVEV (reference sequence). The CDR3 is 19 residues long. The CDR3 loop reads CASSFVGRGEVLTFYGYTF. For the CDR3, the DNA is TGTGCCAGCAGTTTTGTTGGTAGAGGAGAGGTCCTCACTTTTTATGGCTACACCTTC.

This clone was counted only a few times. This sequence joins TRBV10-3 and TRBJ1-1; D is undetermined. V was trimmed by 10 bases and J by 2 bases, leaving 11 bases between them. CDR3 size: 12 residues. The germline V gene encodes CDR1 ENHRY and CDR2 SYGVKD. CDR3 sequence: CATQAGNTEAFF. CDR3 nucleotides: TGTGCCACCCAGGCGGGAAACACTGAAGCTTTCTTT.

This chain connects TRBV7-7 to TRBJ1-1; D perhaps matches TRBD1 (6 bases). The CDR3 loop spans 14 amino acids. With 5 bases removed from V and 5 bases from J, the gap between germline ends came to 15 bases. Germline V gives CDR1 SSHAT, CDR2 FNYEAQ (reference sequence). The CDR3: CASSKNRVITEAFF. CDR3 bases: TGTGCCAGCAGCAAAAACAGGGTTATAACTGAAGCTTTCTTT.

This clone was counted only a few times. This CDR3 is CASSQGHSYEQYF. The CDR3 DNA reads as TGCGCCAGCAGCCAGGGACACTCCTACGAGCAGTACTTC. The rearrangement links TRBV4-1 to TRBJ2-7; D may be TRBD1 (6 bases). The CDR3 loop spans 13 amino acids. Per germline, CDR1 MGHRA and CDR2 YSYEKL. Trimming left V 3 bases short and J 0 bases short, with 6 bases between.

In its sample, this clone was seen a few times. J is TRBJ1-4 and V is TRBV28, with D tentatively TRBD1 (5 bases). CDR1 and CDR2 from the germline V gene are MDHEN and SYDVKM. Trimming cost V 7 bases and J 2 bases, with 17 bases left between them. CDR3 size: 16 residues. CDR3 sequence reads: CASTPGSASTNEKLFF. The CDR3 DNA is TGTGCCAGCACCCCAGGGTCTGCTTCGACTAATGAAAAACTGTTTTTT.

The CDR3 coding sequence is TGCGCCAGCAGCTCCGGACAGGCAGCGACAGATACGCAGTATTTT. It codes for CASSSGQAATDTQYF. The V gene is TRBV5-1, the J gene TRBJ2-3; 7 nucleotides agree with TRBD1. The J segment lost 3 bases and the V segment lost 3 bases, leaving 7 bases of the junction unmatched. The CDR3 covers 15 residues. Germline V gene data show CDR1 as SGHRS and CDR2 as YFSETQ.

In its sample, this clone was seen a few times. The chain recombines TRBV4-1 with TRBJ1-2; 9 positions match TRBD1. Unmatched junction bases numbered 1, after V lost 3 bases and J lost 2 bases. The germline V gene encodes CDR1 MGHRA and CDR2 YSYEKL. The CDR3 loop spans 14 amino acids. The CDR3 nucleotides read TGCGCCAGCAGCCAGGGGACAGGGAACTATGGCTACACCTTC. This translates into CASSQGTGNYGYTF.